This is a list of T cell receptor beta chains from one sample in a study of cytomegalovirus exposure and HLA in healthy donors. Assay: immunoSEQ multiplex PCR; the TCRdb copy retains only in-frame clones and omits some. Its table records 150,000 to 200,000 clones. The material sequenced was PBMCs. The receptors come from a man younger than 40 in good health and CMV-seronegative. The CDR3 runs from the conserved cysteine through the conserved F or W. D genes are given only for firm matches.

V: TRBV10-3
D: TRBD2
J: TRBJ2-1
CDR3: CAIEERRGVDNEQFF
DNA: TGTGCCATCGAGGAACGGCGGGGGGTCGACAATGAGCAGTTCTTC

V: TRBV2
D: TRBD1
J: TRBJ1-2
CDR3: CASSAGTAYGYTF
DNA: TGTGCCAGCAGCGCCGGGACAGCCTATGGCTACACCTTC

V: TRBV29-1
D: -
J: TRBJ2-7
CDR3: CSVGAGPASYEQYF
DNA: TGCAGCGTTGGTGCAGGGCCCGCCTCCTACGAGCAGTACTTC

V: TRBV19
D: -
J: TRBJ2-7
CDR3: CASSIVSRDEQYF
DNA: TGTGCCAGTAGTATAGTTTCGCGGGACGAGCAGTACTTC

V: TRBV9
D: -
J: TRBJ1-5
CDR3: CASSAGLFLDEREPQHF
DNA: TGTGCCAGCAGCGCAGGGTTATTTCTCGACGAGCGGGAGCCCCAGCATTTT

V: TRBV6-1
D: -
J: TRBJ1-1
CDR3: CASVMNTEAFF
DNA: TGTGCCAGCGTCATGAACACTGAAGCTTTCTTT

V: TRBV28
D: TRBD1
J: TRBJ1-3
CDR3: CASSFLGQGNKIGNTIYF
DNA: TGTGCCAGCAGTTTTCTGGGACAGGGTAATAAGATCGGAAACACCATATATTTT

V: TRBV4-2
D: -
J: TRBJ1-1
CDR3: CASSQGVAGLIKGAFF
DNA: TGTGCCAGCAGCCAAGGGGTCGCAGGGCTCATAAAAGGGGCTTTCTTT

V: TRBV9
D: -
J: TRBJ1-1
CDR3: CASSPDGQNTEAFF
DNA: TGTGCCAGCAGCCCCGACGGACAGAACACTGAAGCTTTCTTT

V: TRBV27
D: -
J: TRBJ2-3
CDR3: CASSLSGSGDTQYF
DNA: TGTGCCAGCAGTTTATCCGGATCCGGGGATACGCAGTATTTT

V: TRBV2
D: TRBD1
J: TRBJ1-2
CDR3: CASRGGDGYTF
DNA: TGTGCCAGCAGAGGGGGCGATGGCTACACCTTC

V: TRBV25-1
D: TRBD2
J: TRBJ2-1
CDR3: CASSETSGSHNEQFF
DNA: TGTGCCAGCAGTGAAACTAGCGGGAGTCACAATGAGCAGTTCTTC

V: TRBV30
D: TRBD2
J: TRBJ2-7
CDR3: CACLRPGLAPWGEQYF
DNA: TGTGCCTGTCTCCGACCGGGACTAGCGCCTTGGGGAGAGCAGTACTTC

V: TRBV7-2
D: -
J: TRBJ2-7
CDR3: CASSLTIYEQYF
DNA: TGTGCCAGCAGCTTGACAATCTACGAGCAGTACTTC

V: TRBV7-9
D: -
J: TRBJ2-3
CDR3: CASRGALQDTQYF
DNA: TGTGCCAGCAGGGGGGCGCTGCAAGATACGCAGTATTTT

V: TRBV7-8
D: TRBD1
J: TRBJ2-7
CDR3: CASRPKDRWEQYF
DNA: TGTGCCAGCAGACCGAAGGACAGGTGGGAGCAGTACTTC

V: TRBV6-1
D: -
J: TRBJ1-1
CDR3: CASSELGGNTEAFF
DNA: TGTGCCAGCAGTGAGCTGGGGGGAAACACTGAAGCTTTCTTT

V: TRBV30
D: -
J: TRBJ2-7
CDR3: CAWSVQVAVSSYEQYF
DNA: TGTGCCTGGAGTGTACAGGTAGCGGTTAGCTCCTACGAGCAGTACTTC

V: TRBV10-3
D: -
J: TRBJ1-1
CDR3: CATHQTPDSEAFF
DNA: TGTGCCACCCATCAGACGCCGGACAGTGAAGCTTTCTTT

V: TRBV4-1
D: -
J: TRBJ1-6
CDR3: CASSQSGLSNSPLHF
DNA: TGCGCCAGCAGCCAATCAGGACTCTCTAATTCACCCCTCCACTTT

V: TRBV27
D: -
J: TRBJ2-3
CDR3: CASSLGDSLLTDTQYF
DNA: TGTGCCAGCAGTTTGGGTGACAGCCTCCTCACAGATACGCAGTATTTT

V: TRBV6-6
D: TRBD1
J: TRBJ1-4
CDR3: CASRNYRGSNEKLFF
DNA: TGTGCCAGCAGAAACTACAGGGGATCTAATGAAAAACTGTTTTTT

V: TRBV29-1
D: TRBD1
J: TRBJ1-4
CDR3: CSVRQGRGEKLFF
DNA: TGCAGCGTTCGACAGGGGAGGGGGGAAAAACTGTTTTTT

V: TRBV15
D: TRBD1
J: TRBJ1-1
CDR3: CATSTHRGLNTEAFF
DNA: TGTGCCACCAGCACACACAGGGGGCTGAACACTGAAGCTTTCTTT

V: TRBV6-6
D: -
J: TRBJ1-5
CDR3: CASSYPTGYSNQPQHF
DNA: TGTGCCAGCAGTTACCCGACAGGCTATAGCAATCAGCCCCAGCATTTT

V: TRBV11-2
D: TRBD2
J: TRBJ2-1
CDR3: CASSLGLAGNNEQFF
DNA: TGTGCCAGCAGCTTGGGGCTAGCGGGAAACAATGAGCAGTTCTTC

V: TRBV5-1
D: -
J: TRBJ2-4
CDR3: CASSLDGGGLDIQYF
DNA: TGCGCCAGCAGCTTGGATGGGGGGGGGCTAGACATTCAGTACTTC

V: TRBV6-1
D: -
J: TRBJ1-2
CDR3: CASSPAGNYGYTF
DNA: TGTGCCAGCTCCCCCGCCGGGAACTATGGCTACACCTTC

V: TRBV25-1
D: TRBD2
J: TRBJ2-7
CDR3: CASSDRSRTSGSDEQYF
DNA: TGTGCCAGCAGTGATCGGTCCCGGACTAGCGGGAGCGACGAGCAGTACTTC

V: TRBV19
D: -
J: TRBJ2-1
CDR3: CASTFRGQTPPGEQFF
DNA: TGTGCCAGTACCTTCCGTGGGCAGACCCCGCCCGGTGAGCAGTTCTTC

V: TRBV28
D: -
J: TRBJ1-1
CDR3: CASSLGADAEAFF
DNA: TGTGCCAGCAGTTTAGGGGCCGACGCTGAAGCTTTCTTT

V: TRBV18
D: -
J: TRBJ1-4
CDR3: CASSPRDTNEKLFF
DNA: TGTGCCAGCTCACCCCGGGACACCAATGAAAAACTGTTTTTT

V: TRBV7-2
D: TRBD1
J: TRBJ1-6
CDR3: CASSPRDSNSPLHF
DNA: TGTGCCAGCAGCCCCCGGGACAGTAATTCACCCCTCCACTTT

V: TRBV7-6
D: -
J: TRBJ2-7
CDR3: CASSLEAGRVYEQYF
DNA: TGTGCCAGCAGCTTAGAGGCCGGGAGAGTCTACGAGCAGTACTTC

V: TRBV6-5
D: -
J: TRBJ2-1
CDR3: CASRRERAHNEQFF
DNA: TGTGCCAGCAGGCGGGAAAGGGCGCACAATGAGCAGTTCTTC

V: TRBV2
D: -
J: TRBJ1-6
CDR3: CASSEYSGGSLHF
DNA: TGTGCCAGCAGTGAATATTCGGGGGGTTCCCTCCACTTT

V: TRBV7-2
D: TRBD2
J: TRBJ2-5
CDR3: CASSTGLGETQYF
DNA: TGTGCCAGCAGCACGGGACTAGGAGAGACCCAGTACTTC

V: TRBV6-4
D: -
J: TRBJ2-3
CDR3: CASSDSTTDTDTQYF
DNA: TGTGCCAGCAGTGACTCGACTACGGACACAGATACGCAGTATTTT

V: TRBV28
D: -
J: TRBJ2-1
CDR3: CASITGFHNEQFF
DNA: TGTGCCAGCATTACAGGGTTCCACAATGAGCAGTTCTTC

V: TRBV6-6
D: TRBD1
J: TRBJ2-1
CDR3: CASRHADRGTYNEQFF
DNA: TGTGCCAGCAGACACGCAGACAGGGGAACCTACAATGAGCAGTTCTTC